This TCR beta chain was sequenced during a study of radiation and T cells in renal cell carcinoma. The time point denotes: blood 2 weeks post-SBRT. Treatment described: 15 Gy SBRT to primary tumor, nephrectomy 4 weeks later. Assay: immunoSEQ multiplex PCR; the TCRdb copy retains only in-frame clones and omits some. Among about 120,000 clones listed, around 85% were seen once. Trimming took 4 bases from V and 2 from J, leaving 11 bases between them. Germline CDR1 is MNHEY and CDR2 is SMNVEV (reference sequence). CDR3 length: 14 amino acids. The rearrangement joins TRBV27 to TRBJ1-2; D not resolved. Specimen: blood, collected from a patient whose treatment included radiotherapy and nephrectomy. The receptor was derived from a man aged 50-59 years with renal cell carcinoma. CDR3 DNA: TGTGCCAGCAGTTCGCGAGCTGGGAACTATGGCTACACCTTC. Residues: CASSSRAGNYGYTF.